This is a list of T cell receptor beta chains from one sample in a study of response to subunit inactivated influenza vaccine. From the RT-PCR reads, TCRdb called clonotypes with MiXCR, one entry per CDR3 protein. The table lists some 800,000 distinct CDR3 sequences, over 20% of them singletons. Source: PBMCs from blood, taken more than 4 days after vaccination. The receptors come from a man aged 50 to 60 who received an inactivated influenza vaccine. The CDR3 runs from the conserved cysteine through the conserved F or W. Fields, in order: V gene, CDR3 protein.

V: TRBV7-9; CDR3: CANRDRGNGYTF
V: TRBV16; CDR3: CASSRMRGNTEAFF
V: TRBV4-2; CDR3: CASSQDRTGGLEKLFF
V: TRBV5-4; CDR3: CASSLATSGSKFSYNEQFF
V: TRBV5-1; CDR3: CASSLTGNSNQPQHF
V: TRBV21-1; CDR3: CASSKVGTSGMVYNEQFF
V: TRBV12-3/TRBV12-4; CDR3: CASSFIPGPDTQYF
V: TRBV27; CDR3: CASKPLAGVFYEQYF
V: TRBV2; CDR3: CASSERDRFLNNYTF
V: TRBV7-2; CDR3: CASSSGSLQTSLHF
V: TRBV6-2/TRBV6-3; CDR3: CASSYRTADYNEQFF
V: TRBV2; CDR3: CASSGGNGANVLTF
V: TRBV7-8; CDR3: CASSLVSAGGTYNEQFF
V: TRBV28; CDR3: CASRTGGQSNTEAFF
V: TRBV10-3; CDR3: CAIKGEGLAGLETQYF
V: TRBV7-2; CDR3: CASSLVPISGNTIYF
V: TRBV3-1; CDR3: CASSRRQTVNYGYTF
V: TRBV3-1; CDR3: CASSSDSRTETFF
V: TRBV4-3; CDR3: CASSQDDLGAGEQYF
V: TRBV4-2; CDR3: CASSQDPAYNSPLHF
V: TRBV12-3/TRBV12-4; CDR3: CASSAGQPEAFF
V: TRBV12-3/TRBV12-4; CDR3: CASSGGDNQPQHF
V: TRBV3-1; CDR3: CASSQTLWPGGRNTIYF
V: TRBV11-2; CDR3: CASSLVLPSGGGEQFF
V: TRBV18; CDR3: CASSPPTSGNEQFF
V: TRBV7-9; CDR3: CASSLRDREKNTQYF
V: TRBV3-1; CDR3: CASSHRQGIDYGYTF
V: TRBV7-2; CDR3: CASSSTGWGTDTQYF
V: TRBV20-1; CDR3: CSAPRGTSEYEQYF
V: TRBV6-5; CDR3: CASSYSITAGGKVREQYF
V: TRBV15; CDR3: CATARRQGSEKLFF
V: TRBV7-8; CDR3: CASSKIATNEKLFF
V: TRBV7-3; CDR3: CASSSTGGLNEQYF
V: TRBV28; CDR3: CASLSPGQGDEQYF
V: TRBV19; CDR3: CASSIGTGGVNSRLFF
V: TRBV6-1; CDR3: CASSDMGVDTGELFF
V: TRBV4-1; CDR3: CASSRFGDRGGSPLHF
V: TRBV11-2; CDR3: CASSRPSFASEQFF
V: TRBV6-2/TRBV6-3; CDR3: CASSYSLAAYEQYF
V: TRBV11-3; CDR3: CASSFGTGSGNEQFF
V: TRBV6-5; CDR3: CASSYSIGNTYGYTF
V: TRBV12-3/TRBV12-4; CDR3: CASSFLDRYNEQFF
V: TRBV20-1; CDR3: CSARGLAGGYNEQFF
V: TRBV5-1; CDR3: CASSLGSISLGETQYF
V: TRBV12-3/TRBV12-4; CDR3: CASRPVNANTGELFF
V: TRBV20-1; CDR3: CSAEGQAKAFF
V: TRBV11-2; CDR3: CASSLGLLAGGQQETQYF
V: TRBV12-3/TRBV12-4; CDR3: CASSLTWDTTNYGYTF
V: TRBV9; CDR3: CASSVGVRGLETQYF
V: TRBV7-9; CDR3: CASSLDHRYGYTF
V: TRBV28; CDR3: CASSLSLTGELFF
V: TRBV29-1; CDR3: CSVGTGIYEQYF
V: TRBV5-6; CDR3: CASSLMGRSNQPQHF
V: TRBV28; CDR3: CASSSDGYGQKLFF